What follows are 16 T cell receptor beta chains derived from one specimen sequenced in a study of blood T cell repertoires in COVID-19. Using immunoSEQ multiplex PCR, the repertoire was profiled, and TCRdb retains in-frame clones only, with some absent. The sample has 210,000 or so clones; approximately 90% are singletons. The specimen sequenced was peripheral blood. The receptors originated from a woman between 18 and 29 years old who had recovered from COVID-19.

The chain combines TRBV29-1 with TRBJ1-2, with unresolved D. V dropped 5 bases and J dropped 8 bases, with 12 bases sitting between them. The CDR3 is 11 residues long. Germline values: CDR1 SQVTM, CDR2 ANQGSEA. The CDR3 DNA is TGCAGCGTTCCAGGTCTTTCGGGCTACACCTTC. Its translation: CSVPGLSGYTF.

The V and J genes are TRBV4-1 and TRBJ1-5; D may be TRBD1 (5 bases). This CDR3 region has 15 residues. Trimming pared 5 bases from V and 1 base from J, leaving 12 bases between. The germline CDR1 and CDR2 sequences are MGHRA and YSYEKL. CDR3 in amino acids: CASSLSGSSNQPQHF. CDR3 nucleotide sequence: TGCGCCAGCAGCTTATCAGGGTCAAGCAATCAGCCCCAGCATTTT.

The CDR3 bases are TGTGCCAGCAGTTATCCACGCCGACAGGGACGGAACTACAATGAGCAGTTCTTC. Its protein is CASSYPRRQGRNYNEQFF. V and J are TRBV6-2 or TRBV6-3 and TRBJ2-1; 7 bases agree with TRBD1. Germline V gives CDR1 MNHEY, CDR2 SVGEGT. CDR3 length: 18 amino acids. The V and J ends lost 3 bases and 3 bases, in that order; junction bases with no gene match: 14.

The V and J genes are TRBV9 and TRBJ1-1; no clear D. The germline V gene encodes CDR1 SGDLS and CDR2 YYNGEE. CDR3 size: 14 residues. Trimming removed 0 bases from V and 1 base from J, with 7 bases in between. The CDR3 bases are TGTGCCAGCAGCGTAGTACAATGGAACACTGAAGCTTTCTTT. Its protein product is CASSVVQWNTEAFF.

The chain carries TRBV11-2 and TRBJ2-1; 10 nucleotides align to TRBD2. The germline gives CDR1 SGHAT, CDR2 FQNNGV. With 5 bases clipped from V and 5 bases from J, the junction kept 9 bases outside the gene matches. The CDR3 has 16 residues. For the CDR3, the DNA is TGTGCCAGCAGCATGCTCGGACTAGCGGTAGACAATGAGCAGTTCTTC. Protein product: CASSMLGLAVDNEQFF.

This clone has a handful of counts. The chain carries TRBV30 and TRBJ1-5; the D is unclear. CDR3 size: 13 residues. V lost 0 bases and J lost 1, with 4 bases in between. Germline loops: CDR1 GTSNPN, CDR2 SVGIG (reference sequence). The CDR3 spells CAWSVQSNQPQHF. CDR3 sequence (DNA): TGTGCCTGGAGTGTACAGAGCAATCAGCCCCAGCATTTT.

The V call is TRBV11-2, the J call TRBJ1-4; D is perhaps TRBD1 (5 bases). CDR3 length: 14 residues. V gave up 5 bases and J gave up 6 bases, with 13 bases separating them. Germline V CDR1 and CDR2: SGHAT, FQNNGV. The CDR3 reads CASSKRGGDEKLFF. For the CDR3, the DNA is TGTGCCAGCAGCAAGAGGGGAGGAGATGAAAAACTGTTTTTT. The complete variable domain, with remaining parts taken from reference TRBV11-2 and TRBJ1-4, reads EAGVAQSPRYKIIEKRQSVAFWCNPISGHATLYWYQQILGQGPKLLIQFQNNGVVDDSQLPKDRFSAERLKGVDSTLKIQPAKLEDSAVYLCASSKRGGDEKLFFGSGTQLSVL.

V is TRBV6-4 and J is TRBJ2-1, with TRBD2 matching 15 bases. CDR1 MRHNA and CDR2 SNTAGT come from the germline V gene. The CDR3 extends over 15 amino acids. Germline trimming cut 4 bases from V and 7 bases from J; bases unmatched to any gene: 2. Written as DNA, the CDR3 is TGTGCCAGCAGTGCCGGACTAGCGGGAGGGAATGAGCAGTTCTTC. Protein: CASSAGLAGGNEQFF.

This sequence joins TRBV13 and TRBJ2-1; D is perhaps TRBD2 (6 bases). The germline gives CDR1 PRHDT, CDR2 FYEKMQ (reference sequence). This CDR3 region has 16 residues. V was trimmed by 7 bases and J by 8 bases, leaving 24 bases between them. CDR3 bases: TGTGCCAGCACCTCATGGTCCTCGGGGGTTCTGGATGAGCAGTTCTTC. Its translation: CASTSWSSGVLDEQFF.

This rearrangement joins TRBV5-6 to TRBJ2-7, with 11 bases matching TRBD2. V lost 4 bases to trimming and J lost 6 bases; unmatched junction nucleotides: 6. CDR1 and CDR2 from the germline V gene are SGHDT and YYEEEE. The CDR3 has 14 amino acids. The CDR3 DNA sequence: TGTGCCAGCAGCATAGCGGGAGGGCCCTTCGAGCAGTACTTC. Translating it yields CASSIAGGPFEQYF. The full variable domain, completed using reference TRBV5-6 and TRBJ2-7, is DAGVTQSPTHLIKTRGQQVTLRCSPKSGHDTVSWYQQALGQGPQFIFQYYEEEERQRGNFPDRFSGHQFPNYSSELNVNALLLGDSALYLCASSIAGGPFEQYFGPGTRLTVT.

This clone was detected only a few times. The V call is TRBV7-9, the J call TRBJ2-2; maybe TRBD2 (5 bases). The CDR3 is 15 residues long. V shed 3 bases and J shed 0 bases, with 8 bases lying between them. Germline V CDR1 and CDR2: SEHNR, FQNEAQ (reference sequence). The CDR3 DNA reads TGTGCCAGCAGCTTCGGGGTGTCGAACACCGGGGAGCTGTTTTTT. Protein: CASSFGVSNTGELFF.

The chain is built from TRBV12-5 and TRBJ2-7, with 7 bases fitting TRBD1. This CDR3 has 13 residues. In germline, CDR1 is LGHNT, CDR2 FRNRAP. V lost 6 bases and J lost 7; bases outside the gene matches: 9. This CDR3 is CASGYRQGCEQYF. The CDR3 bases are TGTGCTAGTGGGTATAGACAGGGATGTGAGCAGTACTTC.

The chain uses TRBV28 and TRBJ1-5; TRBD1 aligns across 7 bases. Germline CDR1 and CDR2: MDHEN and SYDVKM. The CDR3 runs 13 residues. The J segment lost 3 bases and the V segment lost 6 bases, leaving 2 bases of the junction unmatched. DNA for the CDR3: TGTGCCAGCAGAACAGGGGACAATCAGCCCCAGCATTTT. This gives the protein CASRTGDNQPQHF.

V usage is TRBV6-6 and J usage is TRBJ2-7; tentative D call: TRBD1 (7 bases). Germline V gives CDR1 MNHNY, CDR2 SVGAGI (reference sequence). This CDR3 spans 12 amino acids. V was pared by 4 bases and J by 4 bases, with 8 bases between. This CDR3 is CASSSGGYEQYF. CDR3 bases: TGTGCCAGCAGTTCAGGGGGGTACGAGCAGTACTTC.

In this sample, this clone turned up a few times. The chain links TRBV7-8 to TRBJ2-3, with 9 bases aligning to TRBD2. The germline V gene has CDR1 SGHVS and CDR2 FQNEAQ. CDR3 size: 16 residues. Trimming at V came to 5 bases and at J to 0 bases, leaving 6 bases not matched to a gene. The CDR3 is CASSPLAGSSTDTQYF. The DNA for the CDR3 is TGTGCCAGCAGCCCGCTAGCGGGGTCTAGCACAGATACGCAGTATTTT.

The V gene is TRBV27, the J gene TRBJ1-2; D is possibly TRBD1 (5 bases). The germline V gene encodes CDR1 MNHEY and CDR2 SMNVEV (reference sequence). CDR3 length: 14 residues. V was trimmed by 2 bases and J by 2 bases, leaving 9 bases between them. CDR3 loop: CASSLSGGNYGYTF. DNA of the CDR3: TGTGCCAGCAGTTTAAGTGGGGGGAACTATGGCTACACCTTC.